The 26 T cell receptor beta chains below all came from one sample that was sequenced in a study of cytomegalovirus exposure and HLA in healthy donors. PCR involved 60 Vbeta and 13 Jbeta primers. Method: immunoSEQ multiplex PCR; TCRdb's copy keeps in-frame clones and lacks some. The sample lists under 200,000 clones; about 80% were seen once. Sequencing was done on a sample of PBMCs. The receptors here all came from a woman aged 40 to 50 in good health and CMV-seronegative.

V gene TRBV4-2 combines with J gene TRBJ1-2; D unresolved. Trimming removed 0 bases at V and 2 bases at J, with 7 bases between. There are 14 residues in the CDR3. The V gene's germline CDR1 is LGHNA and CDR2 YNFKEQ. In DNA form, the CDR3 reads TGTGCCAGCAGCCAAGAGGGCCTAAACTATGGCTACACCTTC. Translation gives CASSQEGLNYGYTF.

The genes are TRBV5-1 and TRBJ1-1; 7 nucleotides agree with TRBD1. The CDR3 runs 14 residues. Germline V gene sequence: CDR1 SGHRS, CDR2 YFSETQ. Germline trimming cut 4 bases from V and 0 bases from J; bases unmatched to any gene: 3. CDR3 in amino acids: CASSRDSVNTEAFF. The DNA of the CDR3 is TGCGCCAGCAGCCGGGACAGTGTGAACACTGAAGCTTTCTTT.

This clone was seen a single time. The gene calls are TRBV4-1 and TRBJ1-2; 9 bases fit TRBD1. This CDR3 spans 13 amino acids. The trim removed 4 bases at V and 8 bases at J, leaving 5 bases unmatched. Per the germline V gene, CDR1 is MGHRA and CDR2 is YSYEKL. The CDR3 is CASSPGTGRGYTF. The CDR3 bases are TGCGCCAGCAGCCCGGGGACAGGGCGAGGCTACACCTTC.

Comments on this clone: Its ends do not fully match the called genes, so a read error is possible. This sequence joins TRBV13 and TRBJ2-1, with 14 bases identical to TRBD2. Germline V gives CDR1 PRHDT, CDR2 FYEKMQ (reference sequence). The CDR3 consists of 15 residues. CDR3 in amino acids: CASSFGLAGGRERFF. The CDR3 DNA is TGTGCCAGCAGCTTTGGACTAGCGGGGGGACGGGAGCGGTTCTTC.

V is TRBV28 and J is TRBJ2-3; D gene unclear. Germline-derived CDR1 and CDR2 are MDHEN and SYDVKM. V lost 6 bases to trimming and J lost 1 base, with 14 bases between them. The CDR3 sequence is 15 residues long. The CDR3 coding sequence is TGTGCCAGCAGCTTGACACACGACCGCACAGATACGCAGTATTTT. Its protein product is CASSLTHDRTDTQYF.

This rearrangement joins TRBV28 to TRBJ2-3; no reliable D call. The germline CDR1 and CDR2 sequences are MDHEN and SYDVKM. V was trimmed by 6 bases and J by 6 bases, leaving 4 bases between them. The CDR3 loop spans 10 amino acids. The CDR3 loop is CASRSDTQYF. For the CDR3, the DNA is TGTGCCAGCAGGTCGGATACGCAGTATTTT.

This CDR3 is CASSPGGSGTDTQYF. CDR3 in DNA: TGTGCCAGCAGCCCGGGGGGTTCTGGCACAGATACGCAGTATTTT. V usage is TRBV11-2 and J usage is TRBJ2-3; 7 nucleotides align to TRBD2. Trimming took 5 bases from V and 1 from J; bases not matched to a gene: 6. CDR3 length equals 15 residues. The germline V gene has CDR1 SGHAT and CDR2 FQNNGV.

The chain has TRBV5-1 and TRBJ1-2; D not resolved. The CDR3 has 14 residues. Germline values: CDR1 SGHRS, CDR2 YFSETQ. The germline V and J ends were trimmed by 5 bases and 7 bases, with 18 bases remaining between them. CDR3 sequence (DNA): TGCGCCAGCAGAGGGCGGGAGGCAGGCACTGGCTACACCTTC. The encoded protein is CASRGREAGTGYTF.

This clone came up once. The chain carries TRBV6-5 and TRBJ1-1; D unresolved. Looked up from germline, CDR1 is MNHEY and CDR2 is SVGAGI. V dropped 3 bases and J dropped 0 bases, with 8 bases sitting between them. The CDR3 is made up of 14 amino acids. CDR3 region: CASSYRAMNTEAFF. The CDR3 bases are TGTGCCAGCAGTTATAGAGCAATGAACACTGAAGCTTTCTTT.

This chain connects TRBV5-1 to TRBJ2-7; no definite D call. CDR3 length: 11 amino acids. Germline CDR1 SGHRS, CDR2 YFSETQ. Trimming shortened V by 4 bases and J by 3 bases, and 5 bases separated the two germline ends. The DNA for the CDR3 is TGCGCCAGCAGCCCCATCTACGAGCAGTACTTC. Its protein product is CASSPIYEQYF.

The chain joins TRBV2 to TRBJ1-5, with D maybe TRBD1 (6 bases). The CDR3 spans 17 residues. Germline-derived CDR1 and CDR2 are SNHLY and FYNNEI. V gave up 4 bases and J gave up 0 bases, with 16 bases separating them. For the CDR3, the DNA is TGTGCCAGCAGTGGGGTACAGGGACGGGATAGCAATCAGCCCCAGCATTTT. It yields the protein CASSGVQGRDSNQPQHF. Full variable domain (outside the CDR3, taken from reference TRBV2 and TRBJ1-5): EPEVTQTPSHQVTQMGQEVILRCVPISNHLYFYWYRQILGQKVEFLVSFYNNEISEKSEIFDDQFSVERPDGSNFTLKIRSTKLEDSAMYFCASSGVQGRDSNQPQHFGDGTRLSIL.

This rearrangement joins TRBV10-3 to TRBJ2-5; 11 bases line up with TRBD2. V lost 6 bases, J lost 2 bases, and 11 bases stayed unmatched. Germline assignment: CDR1 ENHRY and CDR2 SYGVKD. This CDR3 has 17 residues. In DNA, the CDR3 is TGTGCCATCAGCCCCCTGGGTAGCGGGGGGGGGCAAGAGACCCAGTACTTC. It yields the protein CAISPLGSGGGQETQYF.

V gene TRBV7-9 combines with J gene TRBJ1-2, with TRBD1 as a possible D gene (5 bases). Trimming shortened V by 2 bases and J by 3 bases, and 13 bases separated the two germline ends. The CDR3 has 15 amino acids. CDR1 SEHNR and CDR2 FQNEAQ come from the germline V gene (reference sequence). CDR3 in amino acids: CASSLSFGQDYGYTF. In DNA form, the CDR3 reads TGTGCCAGCAGCTTAAGCTTCGGACAAGACTATGGCTACACCTTC.

This rearrangement joins TRBV7-3 to TRBJ2-2; TRBD1 matches at 7 bases. The CDR3 sequence is 15 residues long. V lost 0 bases and J lost 6; bases outside the gene matches: 4. Germline V gene sequence: CDR1 SGHTA, CDR2 FQGTGA. The CDR3, as DNA: TGTGCCAGCAGCTTAACAGGGGGCGACGCCGGGGAGCTGTTTTTT. Encoded protein: CASSLTGGDAGELFF.

The CDR3 DNA sequence: TGTGCCAGCTACCGGGGGGTGGGCGAGCAGTACTTC. This gives the protein CASYRGVGEQYF. This sequence joins TRBV28 and TRBJ2-7; 7 bases fit TRBD2. Germline V gene lookup returns CDR1 MDHEN and CDR2 SYDVKM. Trimming cost V 8 bases and J 6 bases; bases outside gene matches: 7. CDR3 length equals 12 residues.

This chain links TRBV5-1 with TRBJ2-2; a weak D match, TRBD1 (7 bases). The V gene lost 1 base and the J gene lost 9 bases, with 19 bases spanning the gap. Germline V gene data show CDR1 as SGHRS and CDR2 as YFSETQ. The CDR3 is 16 amino acids. For the CDR3, the DNA is TGCGCCAGCAGCTTGTTTTCAGGGGGGATTGTCCGGGAGCTGTTTTTT. Translating it yields CASSLFSGGIVRELFF.

In DNA, the CDR3 is TGCAGCGTTGGACAGGGAGTGACCCAGTACTTC. Protein product: CSVGQGVTQYF. The rearrangement joins TRBV29-1 to TRBJ2-5, with TRBD1 identical over 7 bases. J lost 7 bases, V lost 4 bases, and 3 bases had no gene match. This CDR3 is built from 11 residues. The V gene's germline CDR1 is SQVTM and CDR2 ANQGSEA.

The chain carries TRBV28 and TRBJ2-5; 11 bases map to TRBD1. The CDR3 length is 16 residues. CDR1 and CDR2 (germline): MDHEN, SYDVKM. The V gene end was trimmed by 4 bases and the J gene end by 5 bases; junction bases not matched to a gene: 9. The CDR3 region is CASSSGTGGSRETQYF. CDR3 nucleotide sequence: TGTGCCAGCAGTTCTGGGACAGGGGGTTCAAGGGAGACCCAGTACTTC.

This chain links TRBV28 with TRBJ1-2, with D possibly being TRBD1 (5 bases). The germline V gene has CDR1 MDHEN and CDR2 SYDVKM. The CDR3 spans 14 residues. V was shortened by 3 bases and J by 2 bases, with 10 bases between the two germline ends. The CDR3 coding sequence is TGTGCCAGCAGTTTGGCAGGGCAAAACTATGGCTACACCTTC. This sequence encodes CASSLAGQNYGYTF.

This rearrangement joins TRBV6-1 to TRBJ1-4; tentative D call: TRBD1 (6 bases). The germline gives CDR1 MNHNS, CDR2 SASEGT. V lost 6 bases, J lost 4 bases, and 12 bases lay in between. CDR3 length: 14 amino acids. The CDR3 is CASRRTASNEKLFF. DNA of the CDR3: TGTGCCAGCAGGAGGACAGCTAGTAATGAAAAACTGTTTTTT.

The chain links TRBV12-5 to TRBJ2-5; tentative D call: TRBD1 (5 bases). The J call is in doubt because the DNA end fits TRBJ2-7 better. There are 12 residues in the CDR3. Germline CDR1 LGHNT, CDR2 FRNRAP. CDR3 sequence: CASGSGSYEQYF. The CDR3 DNA reads TGTGCTAGTGGATCAGGGTCCTACGAGCAGTACTTC.

The CDR3 region is CASRYRASGDGYTF. CDR3 bases: TGTGCCAGCAGGTACAGGGCCTCCGGGGATGGCTACACCTTC. The chain combines TRBV6-5 with TRBJ1-2; a weak D match, TRBD1 (6 bases). Deletions cut 6 bases from V and 6 bases from J, with 17 bases between. Looked up from germline, CDR1 is MNHEY and CDR2 is SVGAGI. The CDR3 extends over 14 amino acids.

The CDR3 here is CASSEAGGNQPQHF. The CDR3 nucleotides read TGTGCCAGCAGTGAGGCAGGGGGGAATCAGCCCCAGCATTTT. This chain joins TRBV25-1 and TRBJ1-5; 7 bases line up with TRBD1. CDR1 and CDR2 from the germline V gene are MGHDK and SYGVNS. This CDR3 is 14 amino acids long. Trimming cost V 3 bases and J 4 bases; bases outside gene matches: 3.

This clone occurred a few times. This sequence joins TRBV2 and TRBJ1-4; D remains ambiguous. Germline CDR1 reads SNHLY; CDR2 reads FYNNEI. This CDR3 has 12 amino acids. V was cut by 4 bases and J by 6 bases, with 6 bases left in between. The CDR3 DNA reads TGTGCCAGCAGTGGGCGGGATGAAAAACTGTTTTTT. This gives the protein CASSGRDEKLFF.

This clone appeared a few times. The chain has TRBV6-5 and TRBJ1-2; tentative D call: TRBD1 (5 bases). V lost 6 bases, J lost 3 bases, and 11 bases lay in between. CDR1 is MNHEY, CDR2 SVGAGI, per germline. This CDR3 comprises 13 residues. The CDR3 DNA sequence: TGTGCCAGCAGACTACGGGGGGACTATGGCTACACCTTC. Translated, it gives CASRLRGDYGYTF.

As concerns this clone: The same CDR3 arises from other DNA sequences in this sample as well. CDR3 amino acids: CASSSLAGGPYNEQFF. The CDR3 bases are TGTGCCAGCAGCTCACTAGCGGGGGGGCCCTACAATGAGCAGTTCTTC. The chain couples TRBV7-6 to TRBJ2-1, with 13 bases that match TRBD2. Germline V gene lookup returns CDR1 SGHVS and CDR2 FNYEAQ. With V trimmed by 4 bases and J by 2 bases, 2 bases remained unmatched. CDR3 length: 16 residues.